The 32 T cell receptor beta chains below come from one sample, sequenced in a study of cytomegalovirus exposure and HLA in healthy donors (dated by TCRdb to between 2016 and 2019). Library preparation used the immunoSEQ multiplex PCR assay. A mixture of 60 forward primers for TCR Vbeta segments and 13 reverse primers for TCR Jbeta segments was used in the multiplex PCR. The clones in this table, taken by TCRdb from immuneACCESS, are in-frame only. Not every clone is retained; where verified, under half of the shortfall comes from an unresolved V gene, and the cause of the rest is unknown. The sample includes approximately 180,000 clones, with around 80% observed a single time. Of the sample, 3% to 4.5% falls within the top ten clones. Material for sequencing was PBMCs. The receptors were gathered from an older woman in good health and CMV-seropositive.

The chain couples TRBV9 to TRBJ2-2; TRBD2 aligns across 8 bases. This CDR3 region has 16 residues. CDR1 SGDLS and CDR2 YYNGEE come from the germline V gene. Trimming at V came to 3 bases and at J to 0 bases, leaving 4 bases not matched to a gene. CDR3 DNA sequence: TGTGCCAGCAGCGCACCTAGCGGGTCGAACACCGGGGAGCTGTTTTTT. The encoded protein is CASSAPSGSNTGELFF.

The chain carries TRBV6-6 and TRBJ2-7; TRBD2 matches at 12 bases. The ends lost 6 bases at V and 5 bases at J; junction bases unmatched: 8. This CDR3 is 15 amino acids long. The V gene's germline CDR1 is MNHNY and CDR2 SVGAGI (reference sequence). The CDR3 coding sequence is TGTGCCAGCAGGACCGCTAGCGGGGGGGCCAACGAGCAGTACTTC. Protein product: CASRTASGGANEQYF.

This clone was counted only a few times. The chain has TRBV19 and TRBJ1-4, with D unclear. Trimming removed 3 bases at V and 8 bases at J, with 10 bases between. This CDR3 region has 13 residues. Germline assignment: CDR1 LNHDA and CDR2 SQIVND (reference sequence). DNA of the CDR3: TGTGCCAGTAGTATCGGGGAGACCGAAAAACTGTTTTTT. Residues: CASSIGETEKLFF.

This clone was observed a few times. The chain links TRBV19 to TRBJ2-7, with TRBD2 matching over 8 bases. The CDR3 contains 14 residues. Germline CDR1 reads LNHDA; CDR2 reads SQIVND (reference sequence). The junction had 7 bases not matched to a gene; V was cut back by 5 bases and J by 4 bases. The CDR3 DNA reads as TGTGCCAGTAGTTCCGGCGGGAGGAGTTACGAGCAGTACTTC. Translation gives CASSSGGRSYEQYF.

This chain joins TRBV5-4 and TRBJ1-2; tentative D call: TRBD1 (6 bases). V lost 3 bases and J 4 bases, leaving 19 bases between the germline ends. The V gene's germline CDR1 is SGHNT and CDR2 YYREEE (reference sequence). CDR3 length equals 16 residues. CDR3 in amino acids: CASSYWGLTLFYGYTF. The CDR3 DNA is TGTGCCAGCAGCTATTGGGGGCTTACCCTCTTCTATGGCTACACCTTC. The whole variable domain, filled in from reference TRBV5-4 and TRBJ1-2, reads ETGVTQSPTHLIKTRGQQVTLRCSSQSGHNTVSWYQQALGQGPQFIFQYYREEENGRGNFPPRFSGLQFPNYSSELNVNALELDDSALYLCASSYWGLTLFYGYTFGSGTRLTVV.

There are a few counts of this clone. CDR3 region: CASSQEFQDSGANVLTF. The CDR3 coding sequence is TGCGCCAGCAGCCAAGAGTTCCAGGACTCTGGGGCCAACGTCCTGACTTTC. This chain uses TRBV4-1 with TRBJ2-6; D is uncertain. From germline, CDR1 is MGHRA and CDR2 YSYEKL. Between the trimmed V and J ends, which lost 0 bases and 0 bases, there was a span of 9 bases. The length of the CDR3 is 17 residues.

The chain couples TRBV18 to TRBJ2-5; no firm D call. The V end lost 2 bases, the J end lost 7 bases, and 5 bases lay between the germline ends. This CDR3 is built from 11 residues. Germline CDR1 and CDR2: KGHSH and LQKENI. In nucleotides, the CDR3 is TGTGCCAGCTCACCAGAGGTGACCCAGTACTTC. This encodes CASSPEVTQYF.

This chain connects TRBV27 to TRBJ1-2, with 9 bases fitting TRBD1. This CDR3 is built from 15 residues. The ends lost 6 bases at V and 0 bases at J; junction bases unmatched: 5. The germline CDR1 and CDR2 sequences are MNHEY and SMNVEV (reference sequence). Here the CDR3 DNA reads TGTGCCAGCAGCCAATGGACAGGGGCTAACTATGGCTACACCTTC. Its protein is CASSQWTGANYGYTF.

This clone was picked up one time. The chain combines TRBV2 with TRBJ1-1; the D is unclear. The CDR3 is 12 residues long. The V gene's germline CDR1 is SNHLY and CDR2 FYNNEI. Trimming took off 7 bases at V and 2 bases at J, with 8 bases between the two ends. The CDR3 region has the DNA TGTGCCAGCACCATTAGAAACACTGAAGCTTTCTTT. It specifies CASTIRNTEAFF.

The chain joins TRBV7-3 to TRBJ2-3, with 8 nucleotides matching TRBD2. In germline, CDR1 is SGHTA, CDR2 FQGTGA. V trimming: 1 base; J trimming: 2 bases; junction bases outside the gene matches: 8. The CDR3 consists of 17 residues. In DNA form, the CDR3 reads TGTGCCAGCAGCTTAATCGGGACTAGAGAACCCACAGATACGCAGTATTTT. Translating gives CASSLIGTREPTDTQYF.

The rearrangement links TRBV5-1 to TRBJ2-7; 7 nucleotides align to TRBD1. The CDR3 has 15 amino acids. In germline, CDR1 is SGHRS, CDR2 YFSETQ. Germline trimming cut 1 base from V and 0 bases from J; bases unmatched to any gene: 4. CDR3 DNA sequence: TGCGCCAGCAGCTTGTGGGCAGGGGGCTCCTACGAGCAGTACTTC. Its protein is CASSLWAGGSYEQYF.

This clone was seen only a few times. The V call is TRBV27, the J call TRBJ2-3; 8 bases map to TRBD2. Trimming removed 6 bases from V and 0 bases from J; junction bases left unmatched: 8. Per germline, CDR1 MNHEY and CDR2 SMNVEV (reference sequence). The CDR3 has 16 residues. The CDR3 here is CASRVERGLSTDTQYF. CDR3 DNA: TGTGCCAGCAGGGTTGAGCGGGGGCTAAGCACAGATACGCAGTATTTT.

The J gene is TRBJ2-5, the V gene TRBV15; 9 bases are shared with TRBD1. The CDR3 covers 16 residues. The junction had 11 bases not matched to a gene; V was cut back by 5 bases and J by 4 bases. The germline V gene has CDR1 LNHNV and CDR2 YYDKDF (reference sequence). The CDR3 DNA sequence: TGTGCCACCAGCTCTCGACAGGGGGTTCTTCGAGAGACCCAGTACTTC. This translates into CATSSRQGVLRETQYF. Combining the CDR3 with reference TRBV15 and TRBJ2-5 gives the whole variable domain DAMVIQNPRYQVTQFGKPVTLSCSQTLNHNVMYWYQQKSSQAPKLLFHYYDKDFNNEADTPDNFQSRRPNTSFCFLDIRSPGLGDTAMYLCATSSRQGVLRETQYFGPGTRLLVL.

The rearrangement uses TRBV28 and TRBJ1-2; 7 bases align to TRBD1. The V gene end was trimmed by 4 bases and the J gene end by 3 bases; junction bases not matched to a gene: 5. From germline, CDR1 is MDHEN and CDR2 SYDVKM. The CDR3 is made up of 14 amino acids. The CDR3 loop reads CASSYRDRHYGYTF. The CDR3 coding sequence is TGTGCCAGCAGTTATCGGGACAGACACTATGGCTACACCTTC.

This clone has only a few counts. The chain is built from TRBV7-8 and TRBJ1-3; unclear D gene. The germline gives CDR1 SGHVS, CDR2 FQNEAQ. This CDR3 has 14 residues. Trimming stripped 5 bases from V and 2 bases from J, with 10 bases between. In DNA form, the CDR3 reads TGTGCCAGCAGCGTCCAGGCAGCTGGAAACACCATATATTTT. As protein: CASSVQAAGNTIYF. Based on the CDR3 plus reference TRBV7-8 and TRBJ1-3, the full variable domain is GAGVSQSPRYKVAKRGQDVALRCDPISGHVSLFWYQQALGQGPEFLTYFQNEAQLDKSGLPSDRFFAERPEGSVSTLKIQRTQQEDSAVYLCASSVQAAGNTIYFGEGSWLTVV.

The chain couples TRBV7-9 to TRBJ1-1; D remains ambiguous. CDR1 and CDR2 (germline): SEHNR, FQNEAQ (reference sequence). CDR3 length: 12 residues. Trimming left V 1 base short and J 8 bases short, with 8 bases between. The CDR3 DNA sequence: TGTGCCAGCAGCTTAGGAGGTCCGGAAGCTTTCTTT. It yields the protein CASSLGGPEAFF.

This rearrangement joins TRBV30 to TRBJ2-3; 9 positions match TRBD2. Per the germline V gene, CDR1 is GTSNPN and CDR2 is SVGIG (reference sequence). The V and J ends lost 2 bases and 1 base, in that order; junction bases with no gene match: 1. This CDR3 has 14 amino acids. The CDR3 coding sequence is TGTGCCTGGAGTATAGCGGGGGGCACAGATACGCAGTATTTT. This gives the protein CAWSIAGGTDTQYF. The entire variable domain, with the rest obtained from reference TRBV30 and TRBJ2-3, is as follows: SQTIHQWPATLVQPVGSPLSLECTVEGTSNPNLYWYRQAAGRGLQLLFYSVGIGQISSEVPQNLSASRPQDRQFILSSKKLLLSDSGFYLCAWSIAGGTDTQYFGPGTRLTVL.

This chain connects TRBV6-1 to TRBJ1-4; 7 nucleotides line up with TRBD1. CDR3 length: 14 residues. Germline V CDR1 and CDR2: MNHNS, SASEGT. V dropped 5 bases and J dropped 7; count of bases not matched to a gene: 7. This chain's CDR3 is CASSSGTALEKLFF. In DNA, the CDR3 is TGTGCCAGCAGTTCCGGGACAGCCCTTGAAAAACTGTTTTTT.

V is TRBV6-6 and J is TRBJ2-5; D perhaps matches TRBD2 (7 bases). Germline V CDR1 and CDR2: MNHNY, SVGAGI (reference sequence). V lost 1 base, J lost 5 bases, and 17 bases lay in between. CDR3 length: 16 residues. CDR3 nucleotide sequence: TGTGCCAGCAGTTACTTGGGGGGGCAGGGTTGGGAGACCCAGTACTTC. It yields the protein CASSYLGGQGWETQYF.

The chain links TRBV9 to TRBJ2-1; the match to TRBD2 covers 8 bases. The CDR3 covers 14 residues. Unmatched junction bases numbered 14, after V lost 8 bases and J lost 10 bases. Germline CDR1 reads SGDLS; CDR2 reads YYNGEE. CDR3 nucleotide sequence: TGTGCCAGTGGTATCGGGACTAGGGTCCCCGAGCAGTTCTTC. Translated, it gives CASGIGTRVPEQFF. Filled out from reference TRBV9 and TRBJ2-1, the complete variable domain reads DSGVTQTPKHLITATGQRVTLRCSPRSGDLSVYWYQQSLDQGLQFLIQYYNGEERAKGNILERFSAQQFPDLHSELNLSSLELGDSALYFCASGIGTRVPEQFFGPGTRLTVL.

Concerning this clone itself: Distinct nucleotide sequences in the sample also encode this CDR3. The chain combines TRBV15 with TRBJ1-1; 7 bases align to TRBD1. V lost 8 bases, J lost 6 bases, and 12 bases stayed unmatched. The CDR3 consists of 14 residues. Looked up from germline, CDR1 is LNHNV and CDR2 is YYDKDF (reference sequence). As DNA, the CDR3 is TGTGCCACCCGACAGGGTAATCTGTGGGCTGAAGCTTTCTTT. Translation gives CATRQGNLWAEAFF.

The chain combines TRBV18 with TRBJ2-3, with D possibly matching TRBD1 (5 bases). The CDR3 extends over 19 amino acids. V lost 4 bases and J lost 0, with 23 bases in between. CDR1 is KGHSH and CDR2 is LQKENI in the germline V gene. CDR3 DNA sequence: TGTGCCAGCTCACTCTCAAACATCCAGGGTCCCTCTAGCACAGATACGCAGTATTTT. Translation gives CASSLSNIQGPSSTDTQYF.

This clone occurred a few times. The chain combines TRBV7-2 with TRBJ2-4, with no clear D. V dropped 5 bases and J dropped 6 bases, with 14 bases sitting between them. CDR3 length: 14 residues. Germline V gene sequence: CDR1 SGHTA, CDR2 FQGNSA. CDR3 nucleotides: TGTGCCAGCAGCCCTATTAGCTACCCAAACATTCAGTACTTC. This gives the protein CASSPISYPNIQYF. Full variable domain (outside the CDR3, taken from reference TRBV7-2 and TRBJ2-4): GAGVSQSPSNKVTEKGKDVELRCDPISGHTALYWYRQSLGQGLEFLIYFQGNSAPDKSGLPSDRFSAERTGGSVSTLTIQRTQQEDSAVYLCASSPISYPNIQYFGAGTRLSVL.

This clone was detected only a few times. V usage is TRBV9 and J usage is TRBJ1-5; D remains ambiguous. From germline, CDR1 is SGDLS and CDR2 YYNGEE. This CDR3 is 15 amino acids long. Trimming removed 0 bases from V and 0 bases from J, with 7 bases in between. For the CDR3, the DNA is TGTGCCAGCAGCGTAGACGGGGTTAGCAATCAGCCCCAGCATTTT. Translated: CASSVDGVSNQPQHF.

CDR3 coding DNA: TGTGCCAGCAGACCGACTAGCGGAGCCTACAATGAGCAGTTCTTC. This encodes CASRPTSGAYNEQFF. This sequence joins TRBV5-4 and TRBJ2-1; 9 bases align to TRBD2. The germline V gene has CDR1 SGHNT and CDR2 YYREEE (reference sequence). There are 15 residues in the CDR3. V was pared by 5 bases and J by 2 bases, with 5 bases of the junction left unmatched.

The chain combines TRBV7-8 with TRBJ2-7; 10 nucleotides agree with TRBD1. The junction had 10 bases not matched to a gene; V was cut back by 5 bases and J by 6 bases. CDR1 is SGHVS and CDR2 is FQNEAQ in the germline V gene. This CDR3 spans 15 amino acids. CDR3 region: CASSRLGTGVGEQYF. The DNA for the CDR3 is TGTGCCAGCAGCCGTTTAGGGACAGGGGTAGGCGAGCAGTACTTC.

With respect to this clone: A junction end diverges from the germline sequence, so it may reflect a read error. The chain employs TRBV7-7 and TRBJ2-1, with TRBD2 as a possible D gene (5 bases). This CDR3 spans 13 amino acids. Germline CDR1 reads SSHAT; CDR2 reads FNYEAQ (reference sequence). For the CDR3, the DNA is TGTGCTAGCAGCTCCCGGGCCGGAGGTGAGCAGTTCTTC. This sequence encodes CASSSRAGGEQFF.

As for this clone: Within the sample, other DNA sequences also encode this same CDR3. CDR3 nucleotides: TGTGCCAGCAGCTCCGGACAGGGCACAGATACGCAGTATTTT. Amino acid sequence: CASSSGQGTDTQYF. The gene calls are TRBV28 and TRBJ2-3; 7 bases fit TRBD1. This CDR3 spans 14 amino acids. Germline lookup yields CDR1 MDHEN and CDR2 SYDVKM. Trimming removed 6 bases from V and 1 base from J; junction bases left unmatched: 4. Complete variable domain (other parts from reference TRBV28 and TRBJ2-3): DVKVTQSSRYLVKRTGEKVFLECVQDMDHENMFWYRQDPGLGLRLIYFSYDVKMKEKGDIPEGYSVSREKKERFSLILESASTNQTSMYLCASSSGQGTDTQYFGPGTRLTVL.

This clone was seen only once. The CDR3 nucleotides read TGTGCCAGCAGTTTTGCTGCGGGCCTAAACATTCAGTACTTC. Its protein is CASSFAAGLNIQYF. This chain uses TRBV28 with TRBJ2-4; possible D gene TRBD2, 5 bases. Trimming shortened V by 3 bases and J by 6 bases, and 12 bases separated the two germline ends. CDR3 size: 14 residues. The germline gives CDR1 MDHEN, CDR2 SYDVKM.

CDR3 coding DNA: TGTGCCAGCACCGCCTCGACAGGGGAGGGCTCACCCCTCCACTTT. This translates into CASTASTGEGSPLHF. The rearrangement uses TRBV28 and TRBJ1-6; TRBD1 matches at 8 bases. The CDR3 runs 15 residues. The germline CDR1 and CDR2 sequences are MDHEN and SYDVKM. V shed 7 bases, J shed 10 bases, and the junction held 12 bases outside the gene matches.

The CDR3 DNA sequence: TGTGCCAGCAAATTTGGAGGGACGAACACCGGGGAGCTGTTTTTT. Protein sequence: CASKFGGTNTGELFF. The chain uses TRBV28 and TRBJ2-2, with TRBD2 as a possible D gene (6 bases). V lost 7 bases and J lost 0, with 12 bases in between. This CDR3 has 15 amino acids. Germline assignment: CDR1 MDHEN and CDR2 SYDVKM.

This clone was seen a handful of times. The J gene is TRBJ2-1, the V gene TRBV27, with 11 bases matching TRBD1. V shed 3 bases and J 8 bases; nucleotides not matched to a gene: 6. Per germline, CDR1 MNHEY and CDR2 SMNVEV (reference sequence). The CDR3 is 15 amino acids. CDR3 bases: TGTGCCAGCAGTTTTGAGGGACAGGGGGTATATGAGCAGTTCTTC. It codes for CASSFEGQGVYEQFF.